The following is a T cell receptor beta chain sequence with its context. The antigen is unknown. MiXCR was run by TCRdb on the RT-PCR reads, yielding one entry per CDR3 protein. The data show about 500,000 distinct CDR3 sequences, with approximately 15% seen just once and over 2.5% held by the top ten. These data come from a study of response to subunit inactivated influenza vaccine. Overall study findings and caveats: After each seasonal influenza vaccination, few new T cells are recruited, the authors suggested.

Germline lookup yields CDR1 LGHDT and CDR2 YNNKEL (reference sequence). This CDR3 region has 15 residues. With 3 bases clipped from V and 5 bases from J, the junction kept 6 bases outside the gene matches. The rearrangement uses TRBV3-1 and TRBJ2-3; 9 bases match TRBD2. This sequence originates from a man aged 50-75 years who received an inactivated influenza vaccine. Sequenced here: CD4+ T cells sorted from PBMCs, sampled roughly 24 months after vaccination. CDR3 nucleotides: TGTGCCAGCAGCCAGACTAGCGGAGGGGTAGATACGCAGTATTTT. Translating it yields CASSQTSGGVDTQYF.